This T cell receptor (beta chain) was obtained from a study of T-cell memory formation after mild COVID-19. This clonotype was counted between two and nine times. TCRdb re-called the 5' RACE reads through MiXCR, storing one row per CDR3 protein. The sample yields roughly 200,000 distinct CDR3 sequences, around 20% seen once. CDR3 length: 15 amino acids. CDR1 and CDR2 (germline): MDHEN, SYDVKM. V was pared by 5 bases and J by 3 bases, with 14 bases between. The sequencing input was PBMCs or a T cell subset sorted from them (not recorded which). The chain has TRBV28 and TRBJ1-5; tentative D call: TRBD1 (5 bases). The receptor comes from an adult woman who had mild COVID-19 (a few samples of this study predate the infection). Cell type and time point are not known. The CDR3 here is CASSPRDGYNQPQHF. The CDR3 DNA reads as TGTGCCAGCAGTCCCCGGGACGGGTACAATCAGCCCCAGCATTTT. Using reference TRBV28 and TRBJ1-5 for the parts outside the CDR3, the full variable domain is DVKVTQSSRYLVKRTGEKVFLECVQDMDHENMFWYRQDPGLGLRLIYFSYDVKMKEKGDIPEGYSVSREKKERFSLILESASTNQTSMYLCASSPRDGYNQPQHFGDGTRLSIL.